The clone carrying this T cell receptor beta chain was observed a few times. Amplified TCR beta CDR3 regions derived from RNA transcripts. Using the HTBI primer set, a first-round RT-PCR was run on the TCR CDR3. Each CDR3 protein is one row after TCRdb ran MiXCR on the multiplex PCR reads. The data show about 720,000 distinct CDR3 sequences, with under 20% seen just once and around 15% held by the top ten. The record originates from a study of T cells in Graves' hyperthyroidism and ophthalmopathy. Looked up from germline, CDR1 is LGHNT and CDR2 is FRNRAP. Losses at the gene ends were 5 bases for V and 8 bases for J; bases not matched to a gene: 8. The CDR3 is 14 amino acids.

Sequencing was carried out using blood. The chain couples TRBV12-5 to TRBJ2-1; TRBD2 aligns across 8 bases. This TCR was sampled from a woman in her forties or fifties with Graves' hyperthyroidism that later progressed to Graves' ophthalmopathy. The CDR3 DNA sequence: TGTGCTAGTGGTAAACGGGGGGGTTATTATGAGCAGTTCTTC. It codes for CASGKRGGYYEQFF.